This T cell receptor (beta chain) was obtained from a study of blood T cells in healthy people across ages. Study results and limitations: Estimates of diversity drawn from one million T cells were considered underestimates. PBMCs left unsorted prevented a conclusive naive versus antigen-experienced comparison.

Caucasian individuals from Russia who were healthy and aged about 6 to 90 acted as donors. PBMCs were isolated at a quantity of at least 6 million per sample. In the case of this clonotype: Its specificity is not known.

This CDR3 is 15 amino acids long. Germline CDR1 and CDR2: LGHDT and YNNKEL (reference sequence). V shed 3 bases, J shed 5 bases, and the junction held 8 bases outside the gene matches. Combining a sample-barcoded 5' primer with a J-beta primer mix, a second PCR ran for roughly 7 to 11 cycles. TCRdb redid the calling of the 5' RACE reads with MiXCR, one entry per CDR3 protein. The profile shows approximately 600,000 distinct CDR3 sequences, around three fifths of them singletons. The source material was blood. V gene TRBV3-1 combines with J gene TRBJ1-1, with 8 bases matching TRBD1. The sequence was obtained from a man in his sixties in good health. Here the CDR3 reads CASSHQGAGETEAFF. The CDR3 nucleotides are TGTGCCAGCAGCCATCAGGGGGCGGGGGAAACTGAAGCTTTCTTT.